This section outlines one T cell receptor (beta chain) sequence together with its context. Antigen: not known. Here immunoSEQ multiplex PCR was the method, and the copy in TCRdb shows in-frame clones only, minus some. Of about 210,000 clones in the sample, around 94% were seen once. These data are taken from a study of T cell responses to AZD1222 COVID-19 vaccine. Study outcomes and limitations: Rises in breadth and depth of Spike-specific TCRs came after two AZD1222 doses. Donors, mostly white British, included more females; clonal diversity was possibly underestimated. The span of vaccine-associated CD4 TCRs extended across spike, with dominance at 160-218 and 743-854.

Germline V gene lookup returns CDR1 SEHNR and CDR2 FQNEAQ (reference sequence). The CDR3 sequence is 16 residues long. With 5 bases clipped from V and 1 base from J, the junction kept 2 bases outside the gene matches. The origin of this receptor is an adult who received the MenACWY meningococcal vaccine as a control. The sequencing used peripheral blood, collected 28 days after the second dose of the MenACWY control vaccine. J is TRBJ2-2 and V is TRBV7-9; 12 bases fit TRBD2. In DNA form, the CDR3 reads TGTGCCAGCAGCCCGACTAGCGGGGGGAACACCGGGGAGCTGTTTTTT. Amino acids: CASSPTSGGNTGELFF.